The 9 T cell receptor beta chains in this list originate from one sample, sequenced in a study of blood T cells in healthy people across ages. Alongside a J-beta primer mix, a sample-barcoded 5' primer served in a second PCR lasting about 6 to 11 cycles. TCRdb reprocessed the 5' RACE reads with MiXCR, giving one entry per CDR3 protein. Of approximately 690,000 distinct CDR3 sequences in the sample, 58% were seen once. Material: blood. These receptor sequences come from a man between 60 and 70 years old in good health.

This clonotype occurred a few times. CDR3 DNA: TGCGCCAGCAGCCAAGGTCGAGGGGGGGCCTACAATGAGCAGTTCTTC. Encoded protein: CASSQGRGGAYNEQFF. The chain is built from TRBV4-1 and TRBJ2-1, with a weak D call TRBD2 (7 bases). In germline, CDR1 is MGHRA, CDR2 YSYEKL. The ends were cut back, 1 base at V and 2 bases at J, with 12 bases in the middle. The CDR3 consists of 16 residues.

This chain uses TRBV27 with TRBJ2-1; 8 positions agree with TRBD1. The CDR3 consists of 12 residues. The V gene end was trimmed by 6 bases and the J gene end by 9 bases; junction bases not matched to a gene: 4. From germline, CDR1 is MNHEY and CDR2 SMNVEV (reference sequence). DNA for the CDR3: TGTGCCAGCAGATCAGGGGGCTCTGAGCAGTTCTTC. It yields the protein CASRSGGSEQFF.

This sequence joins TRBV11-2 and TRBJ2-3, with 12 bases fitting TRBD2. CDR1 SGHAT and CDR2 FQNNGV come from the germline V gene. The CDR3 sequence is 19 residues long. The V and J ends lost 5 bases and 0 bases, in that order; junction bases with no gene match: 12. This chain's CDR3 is CASSQRWTSGESSTDTQYF. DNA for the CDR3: TGTGCCAGCAGCCAAAGATGGACTAGCGGGGAGTCTAGCACAGATACGCAGTATTTT.

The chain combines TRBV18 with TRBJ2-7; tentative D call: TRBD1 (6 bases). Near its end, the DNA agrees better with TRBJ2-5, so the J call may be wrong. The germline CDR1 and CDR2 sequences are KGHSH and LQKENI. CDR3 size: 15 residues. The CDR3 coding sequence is TGTGCCAGCTCGCCGGGGACAACCCGGGGAGAGACCCAGTACTTC. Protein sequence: CASSPGTTRGETQYF.

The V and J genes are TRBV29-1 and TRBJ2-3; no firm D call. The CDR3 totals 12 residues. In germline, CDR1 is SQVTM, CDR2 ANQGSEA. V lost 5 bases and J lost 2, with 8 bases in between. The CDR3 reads CSVLSPTDTQYF. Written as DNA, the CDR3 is TGCAGCGTTTTATCGCCCACAGATACGCAGTATTTT.

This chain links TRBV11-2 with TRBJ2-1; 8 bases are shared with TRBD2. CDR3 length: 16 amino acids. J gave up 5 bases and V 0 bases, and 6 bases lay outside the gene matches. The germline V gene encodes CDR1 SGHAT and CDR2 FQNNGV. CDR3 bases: TGTGCCAGCAGCTTAGATCGGGCGGGGGGAAACAATGAGCAGTTCTTC. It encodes CASSLDRAGGNNEQFF.

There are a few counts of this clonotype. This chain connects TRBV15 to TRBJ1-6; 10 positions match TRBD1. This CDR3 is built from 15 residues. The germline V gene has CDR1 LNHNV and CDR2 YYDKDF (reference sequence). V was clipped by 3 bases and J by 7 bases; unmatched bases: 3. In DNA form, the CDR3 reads TGTGCCACCAGCAGGGGACAGGGGCCCAATTCACCCCTCCACTTT. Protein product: CATSRGQGPNSPLHF.

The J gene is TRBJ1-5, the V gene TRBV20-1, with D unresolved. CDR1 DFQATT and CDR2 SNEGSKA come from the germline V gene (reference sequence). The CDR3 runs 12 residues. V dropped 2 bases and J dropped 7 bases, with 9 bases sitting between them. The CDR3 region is CSARKGEQPQHF. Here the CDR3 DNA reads TGCAGTGCTAGAAAGGGAGAACAGCCCCAGCATTTT.

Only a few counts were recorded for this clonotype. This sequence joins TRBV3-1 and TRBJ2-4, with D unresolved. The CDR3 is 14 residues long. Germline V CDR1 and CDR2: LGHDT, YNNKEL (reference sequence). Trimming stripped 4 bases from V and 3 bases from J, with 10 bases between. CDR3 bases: TGTGCCAGCAGCCCCAGGACGGTCAAAAACATTCAGTACTTC. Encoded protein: CASSPRTVKNIQYF.